This T cell receptor (beta chain) originates from a study of blood T cell repertoires in COVID-19. Study information: COVID-19 samples collected from the United States, Italy and Spain covered acute and convalescent phases. From T cells, B-cell-depleted T cells, or PBMCs came the material, which was cDNA or gDNA.

This CDR3 is built from 14 residues. Looked up from germline, CDR1 is MNHEY and CDR2 is SVGAGI. V shed 6 bases, J shed 3 bases, and the junction held 8 bases outside the gene matches. This clone appeared once. In the original analysis: Amplification with reference gene primers provided the estimates of nucleated cell counts. Clones were sequenced by immunoSEQ multiplex PCR, and TCRdb holds only the in-frame ones, with some missing. The V and J calls and the clone size are those of that table, but D and trimming were determined from the DNA. The sample has about 160,000 clones; 84% are singletons. This chain uses TRBV6-5 with TRBJ2-7, with TRBD1 identical over 7 bases. Sequencing was done on a sample of peripheral blood. This TCR derives from a man aged 18 to 30 with active or convalescent COVID-19. The chain's CDR3 is CASRKTGSSYEQYF. CDR3 coding DNA: TGTGCCAGCAGAAAGACAGGGTCAAGCTACGAGCAGTACTTC.